This T cell receptor (beta chain) was sequenced for a study of cytomegalovirus exposure and HLA in healthy donors. Study context: The same platform was used for the roughly 120 validation repertoires as for the 650 to 700 first-cohort repertoires, as reported in a later analysis.

The ends were cut back, 4 bases at V and 0 bases at J, with 10 bases in the middle. Germline V gene data show CDR1 as SNHLY and CDR2 as FYNNEI. This CDR3 spans 15 amino acids. Study observations and caveats: Specific recognition of CMV antigens was confirmed in vitro for a few chains (all CMV-associated). A later analysis found first-cohort TCR clusters tended to co-occur in the 120 validation repertoires.

A word on this clone: Antigen unknown.

Here immunoSEQ multiplex PCR was the method, and the copy in TCRdb shows in-frame clones only, minus some. Of some 240,000 clones listed, around 90% are singletons. This sequence originates from a woman aged 18-29 years in good health and CMV-seropositive. The V and J genes are TRBV2 and TRBJ1-5; tentatively, D is TRBD1 (6 bases). Sequencing used PBMCs. CDR3 sequence: CASSALQGSNQPQHF. The CDR3 nucleotides read TGTGCCAGCAGTGCCTTACAGGGTAGCAATCAGCCCCAGCATTTT.